The 27 T cell receptor beta chains below were found in one sample sequenced in a study of T cell responses to AZD1222 COVID-19 vaccine. Clones were sequenced by immunoSEQ multiplex PCR, and TCRdb holds only the in-frame ones, with some missing. This table has roughly 140,000 clones, 80% to 85% appearing once. Sequenced here: peripheral blood, sampled on day 0 of MenACWY control vaccination. All receptors derive from an adult in good health.

This clone was seen just once. This rearrangement joins TRBV9 to TRBJ2-1, with D perhaps matching TRBD2 (6 bases). Germline-derived CDR1 and CDR2 are SGDLS and YYNGEE. V lost 2 bases and J 1 base, leaving 13 bases between the germline ends. The CDR3 covers 16 residues. This CDR3 reads CASSVGGSISYNEQFF. DNA of the CDR3: TGTGCCAGCAGCGTGGGAGGTTCGATATCCTACAATGAGCAGTTCTTC.

This clone was seen only once. The chain links TRBV10-3 to TRBJ2-7; 9 nucleotides match TRBD1. Germline values: CDR1 ENHRY, CDR2 SYGVKD. Trimming cost V 7 bases and J 3 bases; bases outside gene matches: 16. The CDR3 totals 17 residues. The CDR3 region has the DNA TGTGCCATCAATATAACGGGACAGGGCCTTGTCTACTACGAGCAGTACGTC. Translation: CAINITGQGLVYYEQYV.

V and J are TRBV15 and TRBJ2-5; 8 bases agree with TRBD1. This CDR3 comprises 13 residues. Germline V gene lookup returns CDR1 LNHNV and CDR2 YYDKDF (reference sequence). Losses at the gene ends were 8 bases for V and 7 bases for J; bases not matched to a gene: 9. Here the CDR3 reads CATQDRAEGTQYF. For the CDR3, the DNA is TGTGCCACCCAGGACAGGGCGGAGGGGACCCAGTACTTC.

J is TRBJ2-3 and V is TRBV2; tentatively, D is TRBD1 or TRBD2 (6 bases each). The V and J ends lost 8 bases and 2 bases respectively, with 17 bases between them. The CDR3 has 15 residues. Germline CDR1 reads SNHLY; CDR2 reads FYNNEI. CDR3 coding DNA: TGTGCCAGCGGCTCGGAAGGGGGGCCCACAGATACGCAGTATTTT. This translates into CASGSEGGPTDTQYF.

The V and J genes are TRBV24-1 and TRBJ1-2, with 9 bases fitting TRBD1. J was trimmed by 4 bases and V by 2 bases; bases with no gene match: 1. CDR3 length equals 14 residues. The germline V gene has CDR1 KGHDR and CDR2 SFDVKD. CDR3 residues: CATSDWGQGYGYTF. CDR3 coding DNA: TGTGCCACCAGTGATTGGGGACAGGGCTATGGCTACACCTTC.

The V call is TRBV2, the J call TRBJ1-2; D ambiguous. CDR3 length: 15 residues. Germline values: CDR1 SNHLY, CDR2 FYNNEI. V dropped 3 bases and J dropped 2 bases, with 13 bases sitting between them. This CDR3 reads CASSERVGWNYGYTF. In nucleotides, the CDR3 is TGTGCCAGCAGTGAGCGCGTAGGGTGGAACTATGGCTACACCTTC.

The chain uses TRBV5-4 and TRBJ1-2; tentative D call: TRBD1 (6 bases). The germline V gene encodes CDR1 SGHNT and CDR2 YYREEE (reference sequence). Trimming pared 0 bases from V and 4 bases from J, leaving 10 bases between. The CDR3 covers 14 residues. DNA for the CDR3: TGTGCCAGCAGCTTGGGAGGACAGACCTATGGCTACACCTTC. It is translated as CASSLGGQTYGYTF.

The chain links TRBV2 to TRBJ1-6; D call uncertain. This CDR3 has 13 amino acids. V was pared by 6 bases and J by 4 bases, with 7 bases between. Germline-derived CDR1 and CDR2 are SNHLY and FYNNEI. The chain's CDR3 is CASRKGYNSPLHF. In DNA form, the CDR3 reads TGTGCCAGCAGGAAAGGGTATAATTCACCCCTCCACTTT.

The V gene is TRBV5-1, the J gene TRBJ1-1; 10 bases line up with TRBD1. CDR3 size: 13 residues. Germline loops: CDR1 SGHRS, CDR2 YFSETQ. Trimming removed 9 bases from V and 5 bases from J; junction bases left unmatched: 7. In nucleotides, the CDR3 is TGCGCCACAGATTCGGGACAGGGGACTGAAGCTTTCTTT. Translated, it gives CATDSGQGTEAFF. Full variable domain (outside the CDR3, taken from reference TRBV5-1 and TRBJ1-1): KAGVTQTPRYLIKTRGQQVTLSCSPISGHRSVSWYQQTPGQGLQFLFEYFSETQRNKGNFPGRFSGRQFSNSRSEMNVSTLELGDSALYLCATDSGQGTEAFFGQGTRLTVV.

This clone was picked up one time. The chain has TRBV28 and TRBJ2-3; no reliable D call. The CDR3 contains 14 residues. CDR1 MDHEN and CDR2 SYDVKM come from the germline V gene. The V gene lost 2 bases and the J gene lost 4 bases, with 10 bases spanning the gap. CDR3 loop: CASSLSVVPDTQYF. The DNA of the CDR3 is TGTGCCAGCAGTTTAAGTGTAGTCCCAGATACGCAGTATTTT.

This clone was seen a few times. J is TRBJ1-1 and V is TRBV7-3, with no clear D. This CDR3 is 13 amino acids long. V lost 5 bases to trimming and J lost 4 bases, with 11 bases between them. The germline gives CDR1 SGHTA, CDR2 FQGTGA. The chain's CDR3 is CASSQSVGTEAFF. CDR3 in DNA: TGTGCCAGCAGCCAAAGCGTGGGCACTGAAGCTTTCTTT.

The chain joins TRBV19 to TRBJ2-5, with D perhaps matching TRBD1 (6 bases). This CDR3 contains 14 residues. V lost 7 bases and J 6 bases, leaving 18 bases between the germline ends. Germline lookup yields CDR1 LNHDA and CDR2 SQIVND (reference sequence). The CDR3 sequence: CASTVTGDAQTQYF. The CDR3 DNA follows: TGTGCCAGTACCGTGACAGGTGACGCGCAGACCCAGTACTTC.

The J gene is TRBJ2-4, the V gene TRBV9; perhaps TRBD1 as D (6 bases). V shed 0 bases and J shed 6 bases, with 10 bases lying between them. The CDR3 is 14 amino acids. The germline gives CDR1 SGDLS, CDR2 YYNGEE. This CDR3 is CASSVGTDPNIQYF. DNA for the CDR3: TGTGCCAGCAGCGTAGGGACAGACCCAAACATTCAGTACTTC.

This rearrangement joins TRBV4-1 to TRBJ1-1; D might be TRBD1 (6 bases). V dropped 1 base and J dropped 11 bases, with 20 bases sitting between them. The CDR3 length is 15 residues. The germline CDR1 and CDR2 sequences are MGHRA and YSYEKL. CDR3 bases: TGCGCCAGCAGCCAAGTTCCCGGGGGGGGGCCATCCGCTTTCTTT. This sequence encodes CASSQVPGGGPSAFF.

This rearrangement joins TRBV18 to TRBJ2-1; 12 nucleotides line up with TRBD2. V lost 0 bases to trimming and J lost 5 bases; unmatched junction nucleotides: 2. The CDR3 runs to 16 residues. Per germline, CDR1 KGHSH and CDR2 LQKENI. The CDR3 nucleotides read TGTGCCAGCTCACCACCGCCTAGCGGGAGGGACAATGAGCAGTTCTTC. This codes for CASSPPPSGRDNEQFF.

The CDR3 DNA reads as TGTGCCTGGAGTTCAACAGGGAGCCCGCCCCTCCACTTT. It is translated as CAWSSTGSPPLHF. The chain is built from TRBV30 and TRBJ1-6, with D possibly matching TRBD1 (6 bases). The CDR3 is 13 amino acids. The germline V gene has CDR1 GTSNPN and CDR2 SVGIG (reference sequence). V was shortened by 2 bases and J by 13 bases, with 15 bases between the two germline ends.

This clone showed up just a few times. The rearrangement uses TRBV6-4 and TRBJ2-3, with TRBD2 identical over 12 bases. The CDR3 runs 17 residues. The germline gives CDR1 MRHNA, CDR2 SNTAGT. The J segment lost 1 base and the V segment lost 5 bases, leaving 7 bases of the junction unmatched. The CDR3 DNA sequence: TGTGCCAGCAGTCCTAGCGGGGGGGCCCTCGGCACAGATACGCAGTATTTT. Translated, it gives CASSPSGGALGTDTQYF.

This chain joins TRBV3-1 (or the pseudogene TRBV3-2) and TRBJ2-2; tentatively, D is TRBD2 (6 bases). The CDR3 has 16 amino acids. Trimming left V 4 bases short and J 0 bases short, with 12 bases between. Germline values: CDR1 LGHDT, CDR2 YNNKEL (reference sequence). CDR3 amino acids: CASSPVGTANTGELFF. CDR3 in DNA: TGTGCCAGCAGCCCAGTTGGGACTGCGAACACCGGGGAGCTGTTTTTT.

The chain joins TRBV28 to TRBJ1-6, with unresolved D. The V and J ends lost 3 bases and 9 bases respectively, with 6 bases between them. Germline V gene sequence: CDR1 MDHEN, CDR2 SYDVKM. The CDR3 extends over 12 amino acids. The CDR3 is CASSFSGSPLHF. The CDR3 DNA is TGTGCCAGCAGTTTTTCGGGTTCACCCCTCCACTTT.

The rearrangement uses TRBV19 and TRBJ1-3; 8 bases are a match to TRBD1. Germline V CDR1 and CDR2: LNHDA, SQIVND (reference sequence). The CDR3 covers 16 residues. After removal of 6 bases from V and 7 bases from J, the junction contained 14 bases not matched to a gene. In nucleotides, the CDR3 is TGTGCCAGTAGGCGAGGTTCCGGGACAGGAAGTAACACCATATATTTT. Its translation: CASRRGSGTGSNTIYF. Looking up the rest from reference TRBV19 and TRBJ1-3 gives the full variable domain: DGGITQSPKYLFRKEGQNVTLSCEQNLNHDAMYWYRQDPGQGLRLIYYSQIVNDFQKGDIAEGYSVSREKKESFPLTVTSAQKNPTAFYLCASRRGSGTGSNTIYFGEGSWLTVV.

This sequence joins TRBV15 and TRBJ1-1; D remains ambiguous. In germline, CDR1 is LNHNV, CDR2 YYDKDF (reference sequence). V lost 4 bases and J 3 bases, leaving 12 bases between the germline ends. CDR3 length equals 14 residues. The chain's CDR3 is CATSTLLGYTEAFF. CDR3 in DNA: TGTGCCACCAGCACCCTGCTGGGGTACACTGAAGCTTTCTTT.

The CDR3 is CASRGRGKGLGGYTF. The CDR3 bases are TGTGCCAGCCGGGGCCGAGGTAAAGGTTTAGGCGGCTACACCTTC. V and J are TRBV27 and TRBJ1-2; weak D call: TRBD1 (5 bases). Trimming removed 8 bases from V and 8 bases from J, with 24 bases in between. Per the germline V gene, CDR1 is MNHEY and CDR2 is SMNVEV (reference sequence). This CDR3 is built from 15 residues.

This chain connects TRBV2 to TRBJ1-1; TRBD1 might be the D (6 bases). The germline CDR1 and CDR2 sequences are SNHLY and FYNNEI. There are 16 residues in the CDR3. The ends were cut back, 9 bases at V and 0 bases at J, with 20 bases in the middle. In DNA form, the CDR3 reads TGTGCCAGTACGGAGGGGGGATTCTGGATGAACACTGAAGCTTTCTTT. This sequence encodes CASTEGGFWMNTEAFF.

The V call is TRBV5-1, the J call TRBJ2-3, with 7 bases identical to TRBD2. The junction had 9 bases not matched to a gene; V was cut back by 2 bases and J by 0 bases. Germline CDR1 is SGHRS and CDR2 is YFSETQ. The CDR3 runs 17 residues. The CDR3 coding sequence is TGCGCCAGCAGCTTTCTCGGCGGGGGAATTAGCACAGATACGCAGTATTTT. Translation: CASSFLGGGISTDTQYF.

The V and J genes are TRBV4-1 and TRBJ2-7; 8 positions match TRBD2. V lost 1 base to trimming and J lost 4 bases; unmatched junction nucleotides: 3. Germline-derived CDR1 and CDR2 are MGHRA and YSYEKL. The CDR3 length is 14 residues. Written as DNA, the CDR3 is TGCGCCAGCAGCCAAGCGGGGGGGGCATACGAGCAGTACTTC. It encodes CASSQAGGAYEQYF.

The chain uses TRBV19 and TRBJ1-2; D ambiguous. The V end lost 5 bases, the J end lost 4 bases, and 23 bases lay between the germline ends. Germline lookup yields CDR1 LNHDA and CDR2 SQIVND (reference sequence). CDR3 length: 17 amino acids. In DNA, the CDR3 is TGTGCCAGTAGTGCTCGGACCGGGATCATTGGTGGCTATGGCTACACCTTC. This encodes CASSARTGIIGGYGYTF.

This clone was observed a single time. The chain links TRBV28 to TRBJ2-2; a possible D gene is TRBD1 (6 bases). The CDR3 is made up of 14 amino acids. The V end was cut by 10 bases, the J end by 3 bases, with 15 bases between. Germline CDR1 reads MDHEN; CDR2 reads SYDVKM. The DNA for the CDR3 is TGTGCCACCCCAAAGGACAGATACACCGGGGAGCTGTTTTTT. Residues: CATPKDRYTGELFF. Drawing the rest from reference TRBV28 and TRBJ2-2, the complete variable domain is DVKVTQSSRYLVKRTGEKVFLECVQDMDHENMFWYRQDPGLGLRLIYFSYDVKMKEKGDIPEGYSVSREKKERFSLILESASTNQTSMYLCATPKDRYTGELFFGEGSRLTVL.